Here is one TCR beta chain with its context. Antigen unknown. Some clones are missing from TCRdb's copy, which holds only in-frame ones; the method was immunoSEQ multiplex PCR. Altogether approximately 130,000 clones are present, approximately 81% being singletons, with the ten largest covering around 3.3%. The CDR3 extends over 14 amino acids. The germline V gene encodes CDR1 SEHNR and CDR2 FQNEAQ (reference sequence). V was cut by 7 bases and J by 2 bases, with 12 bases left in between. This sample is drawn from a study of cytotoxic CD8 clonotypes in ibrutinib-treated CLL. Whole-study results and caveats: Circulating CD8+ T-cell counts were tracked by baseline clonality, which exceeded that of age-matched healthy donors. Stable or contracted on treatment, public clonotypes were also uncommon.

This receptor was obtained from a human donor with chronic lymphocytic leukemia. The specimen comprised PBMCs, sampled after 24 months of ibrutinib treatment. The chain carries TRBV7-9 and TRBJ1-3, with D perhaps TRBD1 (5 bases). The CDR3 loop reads CASTLGTTGNTIYF. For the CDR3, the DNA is TGTGCCAGCACCCTCGGGACTACTGGAAACACCATATATTTT.